One and the same sample provided the 27 T cell receptor beta chains below, sequenced in a study of cytomegalovirus exposure and HLA in healthy donors. PCR amplification relied on 60 Vbeta primers (plus 13 Jbeta primers). Sequencing was performed with immunoSEQ multiplex PCR; in TCRdb, only in-frame clones are kept and a portion is missing. Found here are over 100,000 clones, more than 75% of them singletons; the top ten hold around 1.5%. Input material: PBMCs. Receptor source: a woman between 40 and 55 years old in good health and CMV-seronegative.

V usage is TRBV14 and J usage is TRBJ1-1; TRBD1 might be the D (6 bases). The CDR3 totals 15 residues. Trimming took 4 bases from V and 3 from J, leaving 15 bases between them. Germline V gene sequence: CDR1 SGHDN, CDR2 FVKESK. Here the CDR3 DNA reads TGTGCCAGCAGCCGCGGGGGCACCGGGGACACTGAAGCTTTCTTT. This gives the protein CASSRGGTGDTEAFF. The full variable domain, in which reference TRBV14 and TRBJ1-1 provide the parts outside the CDR3, is EAGVTQFPSHSVIEKGQTVTLRCDPISGHDNLYWYRRVMGKEIKFLLHFVKESKQDESGMPNNRFLAERTGGTYSTLKVQPAELEDSGVYFCASSRGGTGDTEAFFGQGTRLTVV.

A few counts support this clone. The chain joins TRBV5-6 to TRBJ1-2; the match to TRBD1 covers 7 bases. J gave up 7 bases and V 2 bases, and 11 bases lay outside the gene matches. This CDR3 is 15 amino acids long. The V gene's germline CDR1 is SGHDT and CDR2 YYEEEE. The CDR3 here is CASSFRQGSVRGYTF. The CDR3 DNA follows: TGTGCCAGCAGCTTCCGACAGGGCTCGGTTCGTGGCTACACCTTC.

The CDR3 is CAIRDRMNTEAFF. The CDR3 DNA sequence: TGTGCCATCAGGGACAGGATGAACACTGAAGCTTTCTTT. The rearrangement links TRBV10-3 to TRBJ1-1, with 7 bases identical to TRBD1. V shed 6 bases and J 0 bases; nucleotides not matched to a gene: 1. Germline-derived CDR1 and CDR2 are ENHRY and SYGVKD. CDR3 length: 13 residues.

V is TRBV6-5 and J is TRBJ2-1; possibly TRBD2 for D (6 bases). CDR3 length: 15 amino acids. Trimming cost V 7 bases and J 7 bases, with 20 bases left between them. Germline V gene sequence: CDR1 MNHEY, CDR2 SVGAGI. The DNA for the CDR3 is TGTGCCAGCACCCCGGCGCTTGCGGGGAAAAATGAGCAGTTCTTC. It is translated as CASTPALAGKNEQFF.

The V call is TRBV5-1, the J call TRBJ2-1, with no clear D. The CDR3 consists of 11 residues. Trimming removed 4 bases at V and 6 bases at J, with 5 bases between. Germline CDR1 SGHRS, CDR2 YFSETQ. The chain's CDR3 is CASSELNEQFF. CDR3 bases: TGCGCCAGCAGCGAACTCAATGAGCAGTTCTTC.

This clone was seen a handful of times. This chain links TRBV28 with TRBJ2-3; D might be TRBD2 (5 bases). In germline, CDR1 is MDHEN, CDR2 SYDVKM. The CDR3 consists of 17 residues. V was shortened by 6 bases and J by 0 bases, with 19 bases between the two germline ends. CDR3 protein: CASRPHAISGSTDTQYF. The CDR3 DNA follows: TGTGCCAGCAGACCCCATGCTATATCGGGGAGCACAGATACGCAGTATTTT.

The chain recombines TRBV6-1 with TRBJ1-5; 9 bases align to TRBD1. Germline CDR1 is MNHNS and CDR2 is SASEGT. V dropped 6 bases and J dropped 0; count of bases not matched to a gene: 12. The CDR3 spans 18 residues. For the CDR3, the DNA is TGTGCCAGCAGGGAACCCGGGACAGGGATCCTTAGCAATCAGCCCCAGCATTTT. Translation: CASREPGTGILSNQPQHF.

The chain recombines TRBV6-4 with TRBJ2-3; TRBD2 is a possible D gene (6 bases). The CDR3 spans 15 residues. V was shortened by 2 bases and J by 0 bases, with 9 bases between the two germline ends. Germline lookup yields CDR1 MRHNA and CDR2 SNTAGT. The CDR3 spells CASSDRSGSTDTQYF. The CDR3, as DNA: TGTGCCAGCAGTGACAGAAGCGGGAGCACAGATACGCAGTATTTT.

This clone was seen ten or more times. The chain couples TRBV7-6 to TRBJ1-5; 8 bases agree with TRBD1. V dropped 5 bases and J dropped 4; count of bases not matched to a gene: 7. This CDR3 region has 15 residues. Per the germline V gene, CDR1 is SGHVS and CDR2 is FNYEAQ. The CDR3 region has the DNA TGTGCCAGCAGCCCCGGACAGGGTATGAATCAGCCCCAGCATTTT. The encoded protein is CASSPGQGMNQPQHF.

Only a few counts were recorded for this clone. The gene calls are TRBV19 and TRBJ2-7, with TRBD1 matching 8 bases. The CDR3 has 15 amino acids. The germline gives CDR1 LNHDA, CDR2 SQIVND (reference sequence). The junction had 9 bases not matched to a gene; V was cut back by 3 bases and J by 5 bases. The CDR3 nucleotides are TGTGCCAGTAGTATTACCGGGACAGGAGGAAACGAGCAGTACTTC. This encodes CASSITGTGGNEQYF.

There are a few counts of this clone. The CDR3 sequence: CASSRGGQGYEQYF. DNA of the CDR3: TGTGCCAGCTCACGGGGTGGACAGGGCTACGAGCAGTACTTC. The genes are TRBV18 and TRBJ2-7; 8 nucleotides align to TRBD1. V shed 4 bases and J 3 bases; nucleotides not matched to a gene: 5. The CDR3 totals 14 residues. Per germline, CDR1 KGHSH and CDR2 LQKENI.

The V call is TRBV18, the J call TRBJ1-2, with 8 bases lining up with TRBD1. Germline V gene data show CDR1 as KGHSH and CDR2 as LQKENI. The CDR3 contains 14 residues. The V segment lost 4 bases and the J segment 3 bases; nucleotides outside the gene matches: 4. The CDR3 here is CASSRQGSDYGYTF. In DNA, the CDR3 is TGTGCCAGCTCACGACAGGGGAGCGACTATGGCTACACCTTC.

This sequence joins TRBV29-1 and TRBJ2-1; D may be TRBD1 (6 bases). V was pared by 2 bases and J by 12 bases, with 20 bases between. Per germline, CDR1 SQVTM and CDR2 ANQGSEA. The CDR3 runs 14 residues. The CDR3, as DNA: TGCAGCGTTGAAAGGCGACAAAATACAGGGTTGCAGTTCTTC. This sequence encodes CSVERRQNTGLQFF.

Of note for this clone: At one boundary the junction diverges from the germline segment, which might be a read error. The chain links TRBV7-9 to TRBJ2-7, with D maybe TRBD2 (5 bases). The CDR3 has 14 amino acids. Germline CDR1 reads SEHNR; CDR2 reads FQNEAQ (reference sequence). CDR3 sequence (DNA): TGTTCCAGCAGCTTATCGGGGAGCTCCTACGAGCAGTACTTC. Its protein product is CSSSLSGSSYEQYF.

The rearrangement uses TRBV28 and TRBJ1-1; D gene ambiguous. V lost 5 bases, J lost 12 bases, and 16 bases lay in between. CDR1 is MDHEN, CDR2 SYDVKM, per germline. CDR3 length: 12 amino acids. The CDR3 DNA follows: TGTGCCAGCAGTGGCCCTCTTGGGAGGACTTTCTTT. Its protein is CASSGPLGRTFF.

The V gene is TRBV11-1, the J gene TRBJ2-3, with D perhaps matching TRBD1 (5 bases). Trimming removed 5 bases from V and 4 bases from J, with 10 bases in between. Germline lookup yields CDR1 SGHAT and CDR2 FQDESV (reference sequence). This CDR3 is built from 13 residues. CDR3 amino acids: CASSQGVADTQYF. For the CDR3, the DNA is TGTGCCAGCAGCCAGGGCGTCGCAGATACGCAGTATTTT. Looking up the rest from reference TRBV11-1 and TRBJ2-3 gives the full variable domain: EAEVAQSPRYKITEKSQAVAFWCDPISGHATLYWYRQILGQGPELLVQFQDESVVDDSQLPKDRFSAERLKGVDSTLKIQPAELGDSAMYLCASSQGVADTQYFGPGTRLTVL.

This chain uses TRBV6-1 with TRBJ1-4, with 7 nucleotides matching TRBD1. The length of the CDR3 is 14 residues. Germline V gene lookup returns CDR1 MNHNS and CDR2 SASEGT. J was trimmed by 7 bases and V by 2 bases; bases with no gene match: 4. CDR3 DNA sequence: TGTGCCAGCAGTGAACCCCAGGGGGGTGAAAAACTGTTTTTT. This gives the protein CASSEPQGGEKLFF.

This clone was detected a few times. The V call is TRBV7-9, the J call TRBJ2-1; 12 nucleotides agree with TRBD2. Germline V gene sequence: CDR1 SEHNR, CDR2 FQNEAQ (reference sequence). V was pared by 1 base and J by 15 bases, with 7 bases of the junction left unmatched. The CDR3 loop spans 14 amino acids. The CDR3 DNA reads as TGTGCCAGCAGCTTAGTGGCCGGACTAGCGGGATTGTTCTTC. This translates into CASSLVAGLAGLFF.

There are a few counts of this clone. The chain has TRBV7-9 and TRBJ2-6; 8 nucleotides line up with TRBD1. Looked up from germline, CDR1 is SEHNR and CDR2 is FQNEAQ (reference sequence). V lost 4 bases, J lost 2 bases, and 7 bases stayed unmatched. This CDR3 is 17 amino acids long. The CDR3 is CASSYRTGRAGANVLTF. The CDR3 coding sequence is TGTGCCAGCAGCTACCGGACAGGGCGGGCTGGGGCCAACGTCCTGACTTTC.

V and J are TRBV9 and TRBJ2-5; tentative D call: TRBD1 (7 bases). Trimming removed 2 bases at V and 2 bases at J, with 13 bases between. This CDR3 spans 15 amino acids. From germline, CDR1 is SGDLS and CDR2 YYNGEE. In nucleotides, the CDR3 is TGTGCCAGCAGCGTGCAGGGGGACTCTCAAGAGACCCAGTACTTC. Translation gives CASSVQGDSQETQYF.

V is TRBV4-3 and J is TRBJ2-3; tentative D call: TRBD1 (7 bases). The germline V and J ends were trimmed by 0 bases and 5 bases, with 15 bases remaining between them. The CDR3 has 16 residues. Germline assignment: CDR1 LGHNA and CDR2 YSLEER. CDR3 nucleotide sequence: TGCGCCAGCAGCCAAGATCAGGGGGGCCCGGGAGATACGCAGTATTTT. Translating it yields CASSQDQGGPGDTQYF.

The V gene is TRBV28, the J gene TRBJ2-7; 7 bases match TRBD2. Germline CDR1 MDHEN, CDR2 SYDVKM. The CDR3 is 17 amino acids. V gave up 5 bases and J gave up 5 bases; unmatched junction bases: 18. CDR3 region: CASSPRGGPVGINEQYF. CDR3 in DNA: TGTGCCAGCAGTCCCCGGGGAGGGCCCGTTGGGATCAACGAGCAGTACTTC.

The rearrangement links TRBV6-5 to TRBJ1-2; 7 bases fit TRBD1. CDR1 is MNHEY and CDR2 is SVGAGI in the germline V gene. The CDR3 spans 14 residues. V was clipped by 4 bases and J by 7 bases; unmatched bases: 9. The CDR3 bases are TGTGCCAGCAGTTTGACAGGGCAGAGCGGTGGCTACACCTTC. Translated: CASSLTGQSGGYTF.

A single count supports this clone. The chain uses TRBV21-1 and TRBJ2-7; the DNA was not used to check the table's D call, TRBD1. TRBV21-1 is given as a pseudogene. This CDR3 has 15 residues. The CDR3 DNA sequence: TGTGCCAGCAGCTACCGGGACAGGGGGCTCTACGAGCAGTACTTC. Amino acid sequence: CASSYRDRGLYEQYF.

The chain links TRBV28 to TRBJ2-5; 9 bases fit TRBD2. The junction had 19 bases not matched to a gene; V was cut back by 5 bases and J by 3 bases. The CDR3 totals 19 residues. Germline assignment: CDR1 MDHEN and CDR2 SYDVKM. For the CDR3, the DNA is TGTGCCAGCAGTCTCTACTTGACGGCGGGAGGGCCTGTAGAAGAGACCCAGTACTTC. Translating gives CASSLYLTAGGPVEETQYF.

CDR3 region: CASSRKGLAGSGFNEQFF. CDR3 coding DNA: TGTGCCAGCAGCCGCAAGGGACTAGCGGGATCTGGGTTCAATGAGCAGTTCTTC. The V gene is TRBV5-4, the J gene TRBJ2-1, with 13 bases that match TRBD2. This CDR3 region has 18 residues. Germline values: CDR1 SGHNT, CDR2 YYREEE (reference sequence). The trim removed 4 bases at V and 6 bases at J, leaving 13 bases unmatched.

This clone was counted once. The rearrangement links TRBV4-3 to TRBJ1-4; TRBD1 is a possible D gene (5 bases). The CDR3 is 16 residues long. Trimming took 0 bases from V and 0 from J, leaving 8 bases between them. Germline CDR1 and CDR2: LGHNA and YSLEER. This CDR3 is CASSQDQGTTNEKLFF. The CDR3 DNA follows: TGCGCCAGCAGCCAAGATCAGGGAACAACTAATGAAAAACTGTTTTTT.